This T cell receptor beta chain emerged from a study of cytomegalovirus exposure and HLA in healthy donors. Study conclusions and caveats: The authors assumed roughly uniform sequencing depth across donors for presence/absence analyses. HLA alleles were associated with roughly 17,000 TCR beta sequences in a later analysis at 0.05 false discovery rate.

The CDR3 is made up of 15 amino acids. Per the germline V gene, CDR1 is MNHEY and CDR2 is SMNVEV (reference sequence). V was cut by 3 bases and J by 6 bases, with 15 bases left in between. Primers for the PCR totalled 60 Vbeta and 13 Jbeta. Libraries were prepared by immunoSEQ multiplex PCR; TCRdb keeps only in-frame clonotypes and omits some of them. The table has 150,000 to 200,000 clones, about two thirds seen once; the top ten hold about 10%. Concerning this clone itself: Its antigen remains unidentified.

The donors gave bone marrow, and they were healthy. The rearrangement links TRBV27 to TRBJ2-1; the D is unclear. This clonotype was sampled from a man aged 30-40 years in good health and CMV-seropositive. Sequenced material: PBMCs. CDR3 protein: CASSFPSSSPNEQFF. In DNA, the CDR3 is TGTGCCAGCAGTTTTCCGTCTTCCAGTCCCAATGAGCAGTTCTTC.